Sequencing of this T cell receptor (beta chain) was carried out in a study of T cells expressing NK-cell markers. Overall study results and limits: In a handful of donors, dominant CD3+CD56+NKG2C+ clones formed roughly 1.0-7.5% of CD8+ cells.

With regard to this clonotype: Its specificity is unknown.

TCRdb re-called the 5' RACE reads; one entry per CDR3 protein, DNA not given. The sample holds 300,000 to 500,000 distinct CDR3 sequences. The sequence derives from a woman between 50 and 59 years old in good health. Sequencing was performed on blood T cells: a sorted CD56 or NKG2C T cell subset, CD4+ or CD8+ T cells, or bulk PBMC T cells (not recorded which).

The CDR3 spells CAIPPRGNEKLFF. V usage is TRBV10-3 and J usage is TRBJ1-4; with no DNA, the TCRdb D assignment of TRBD1 cannot be verified. Germline values: CDR1 ENHRY, CDR2 SYGVKD. The length of the CDR3 is 13 residues.